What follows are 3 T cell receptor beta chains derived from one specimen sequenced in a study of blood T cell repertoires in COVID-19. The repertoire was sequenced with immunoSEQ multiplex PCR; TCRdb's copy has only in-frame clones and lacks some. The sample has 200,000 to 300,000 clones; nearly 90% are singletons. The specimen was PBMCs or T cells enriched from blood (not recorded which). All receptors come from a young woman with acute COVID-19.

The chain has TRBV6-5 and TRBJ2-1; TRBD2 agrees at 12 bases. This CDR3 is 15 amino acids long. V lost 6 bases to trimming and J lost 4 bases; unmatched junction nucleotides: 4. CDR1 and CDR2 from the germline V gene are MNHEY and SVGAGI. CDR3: CASSPLAGGYNEQFF. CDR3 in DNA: TGTGCCAGCAGCCCACTAGCGGGGGGATACAATGAGCAGTTCTTC.

The CDR3 sequence is CASSLDLDSSNTEAFF. CDR3 coding DNA: TGTGCCAGCAGCTTAGACCTGGACAGCTCGAACACTGAAGCTTTCTTT. The gene calls are TRBV7-8 and TRBJ1-1, with D maybe TRBD1 (6 bases). Per the germline V gene, CDR1 is SGHVS and CDR2 is FQNEAQ. The CDR3 is 16 amino acids. Trimming shortened V by 1 base and J by 1 base, and 13 bases separated the two germline ends.

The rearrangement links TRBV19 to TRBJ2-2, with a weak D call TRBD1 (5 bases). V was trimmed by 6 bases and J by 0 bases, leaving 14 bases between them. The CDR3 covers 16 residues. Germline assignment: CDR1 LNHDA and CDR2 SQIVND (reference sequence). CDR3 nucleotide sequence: TGTGCCAGTAGCAGGCAGGGCGACACGAACACCGGGGAGCTGTTTTTT. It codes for CASSRQGDTNTGELFF.